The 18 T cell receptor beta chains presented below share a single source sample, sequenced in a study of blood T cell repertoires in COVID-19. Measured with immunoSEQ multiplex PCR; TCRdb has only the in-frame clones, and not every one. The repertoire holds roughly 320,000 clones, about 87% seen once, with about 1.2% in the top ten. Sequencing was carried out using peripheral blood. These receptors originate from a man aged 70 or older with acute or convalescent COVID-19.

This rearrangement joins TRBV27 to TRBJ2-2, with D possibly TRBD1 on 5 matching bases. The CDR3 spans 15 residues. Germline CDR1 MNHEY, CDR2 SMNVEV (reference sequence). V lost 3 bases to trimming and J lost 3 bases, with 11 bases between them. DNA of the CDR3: TGTGCCAGCAGTTTTCTACAGGATTACACCGGGGAGCTGTTTTTT. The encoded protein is CASSFLQDYTGELFF.

CDR3 DNA sequence: TGCAGCGTTGATGGACAGAACAATGAGCAGTTCTTC. This sequence encodes CSVDGQNNEQFF. V and J are TRBV29-1 and TRBJ2-1; D perhaps matches TRBD1 (6 bases). CDR1 is SQVTM and CDR2 is ANQGSEA in the germline V gene. V lost 3 bases and J 5 bases, leaving 8 bases between the germline ends. The CDR3 totals 12 residues.

The CDR3 protein is CASNPGQEFSYEQYF. The CDR3, as DNA: TGTGCCAGCAACCCCGGACAGGAGTTTTCCTACGAGCAGTACTTC. The rearrangement uses TRBV28 and TRBJ2-7; 7 bases agree with TRBD1. The CDR3 contains 15 residues. Unmatched junction bases numbered 10, after V lost 7 bases and J lost 1 base. Germline CDR1 is MDHEN and CDR2 is SYDVKM. Combining the CDR3 with reference TRBV28 and TRBJ2-7 gives the whole variable domain DVKVTQSSRYLVKRTGEKVFLECVQDMDHENMFWYRQDPGLGLRLIYFSYDVKMKEKGDIPEGYSVSREKKERFSLILESASTNQTSMYLCASNPGQEFSYEQYFGPGTRLTVT.

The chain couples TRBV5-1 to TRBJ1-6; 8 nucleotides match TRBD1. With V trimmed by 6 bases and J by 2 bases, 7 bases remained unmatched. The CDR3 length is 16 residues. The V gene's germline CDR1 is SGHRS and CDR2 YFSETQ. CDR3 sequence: CASKDRADPYNSPLHF. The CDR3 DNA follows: TGCGCCAGCAAGGACAGGGCTGACCCCTATAATTCACCCCTCCACTTT.

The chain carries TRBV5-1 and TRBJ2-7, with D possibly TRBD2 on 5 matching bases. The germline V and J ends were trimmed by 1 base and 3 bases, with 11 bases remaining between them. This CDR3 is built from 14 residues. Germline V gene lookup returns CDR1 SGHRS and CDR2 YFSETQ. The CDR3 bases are TGCGCCAGCAGCTTGTTGTCCGGGGACTACGAGCAGTACTTC. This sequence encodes CASSLLSGDYEQYF.

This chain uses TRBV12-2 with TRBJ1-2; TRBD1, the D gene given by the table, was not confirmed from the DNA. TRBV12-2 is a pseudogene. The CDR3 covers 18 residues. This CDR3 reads CASRFLGQGDPYNYGYTF. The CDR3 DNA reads TGTGCAAGTCGCTTCCTTGGACAGGGTGATCCATATAACTATGGCTACACCTTC.

DNA of the CDR3: TGTGCCAGCAGCTGGGGACAGGGTAACTATGGCTACACCTTC. Amino acids: CASSWGQGNYGYTF. The chain uses TRBV5-4 and TRBJ1-2; 9 bases line up with TRBD1. CDR1 and CDR2 (germline): SGHNT, YYREEE (reference sequence). This CDR3 region has 14 residues. J was trimmed by 1 base and V by 3 bases; bases with no gene match: 1.

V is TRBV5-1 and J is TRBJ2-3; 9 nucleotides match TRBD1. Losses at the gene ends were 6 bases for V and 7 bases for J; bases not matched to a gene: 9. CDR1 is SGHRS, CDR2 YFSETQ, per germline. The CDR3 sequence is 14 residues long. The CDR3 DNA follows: TGCGCCAGCACATCCGGGACAGGGTCAAATACGCAGTATTTT. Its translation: CASTSGTGSNTQYF.

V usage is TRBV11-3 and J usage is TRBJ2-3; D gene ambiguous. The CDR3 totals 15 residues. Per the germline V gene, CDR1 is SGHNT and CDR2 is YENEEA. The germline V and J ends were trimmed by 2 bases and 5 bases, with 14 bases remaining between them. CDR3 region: CASSLTPFSGDTQYF. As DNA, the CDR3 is TGTGCCAGCAGCTTAACTCCCTTCTCGGGAGATACGCAGTATTTT. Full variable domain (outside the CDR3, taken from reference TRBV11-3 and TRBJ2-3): EAGVVQSPRYKIIEKKQPVAFWCNPISGHNTLYWYLQNLGQGPELLIRYENEEAVDDSQLPKDRFSAERLKGVDSTLKIQPAELGDSAVYLCASSLTPFSGDTQYFGPGTRLTVL.

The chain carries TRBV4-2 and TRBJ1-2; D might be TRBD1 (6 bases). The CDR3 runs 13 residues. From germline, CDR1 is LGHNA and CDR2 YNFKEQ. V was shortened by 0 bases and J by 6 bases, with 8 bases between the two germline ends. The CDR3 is CASSQDRGHGYTF. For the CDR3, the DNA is TGTGCCAGCAGCCAAGACAGGGGCCATGGCTACACCTTC.

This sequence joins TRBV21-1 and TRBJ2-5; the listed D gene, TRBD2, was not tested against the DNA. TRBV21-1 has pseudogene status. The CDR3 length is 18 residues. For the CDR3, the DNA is TGTGCCAGCAGCAAAGAGCTTACAGGACAGCGGGGTATGAAGACCCAGTACTTC. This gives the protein CASSKELTGQRGMKTQYF.

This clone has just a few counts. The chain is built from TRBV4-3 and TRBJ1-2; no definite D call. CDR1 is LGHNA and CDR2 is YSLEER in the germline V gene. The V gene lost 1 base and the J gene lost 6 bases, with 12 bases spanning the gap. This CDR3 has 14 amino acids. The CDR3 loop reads CASSQVAGIDGYTF. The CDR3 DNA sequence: TGCGCCAGCAGCCAAGTAGCGGGGATTGATGGCTACACCTTC.

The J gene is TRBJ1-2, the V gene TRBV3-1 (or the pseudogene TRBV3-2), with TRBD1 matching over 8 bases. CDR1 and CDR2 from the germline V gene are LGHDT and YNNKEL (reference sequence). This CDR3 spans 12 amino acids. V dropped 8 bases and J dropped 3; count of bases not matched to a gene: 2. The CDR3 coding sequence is TGTGCCAGCGGACAGGGCGACTATGGCTACACCTTC. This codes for CASGQGDYGYTF.

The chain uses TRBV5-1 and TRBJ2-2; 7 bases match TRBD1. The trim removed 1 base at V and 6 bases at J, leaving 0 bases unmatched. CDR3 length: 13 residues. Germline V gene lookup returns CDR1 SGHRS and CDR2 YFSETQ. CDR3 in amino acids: CASSLTGAGELFF. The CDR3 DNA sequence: TGCGCCAGCAGCTTGACAGGGGCCGGGGAGCTGTTTTTT.

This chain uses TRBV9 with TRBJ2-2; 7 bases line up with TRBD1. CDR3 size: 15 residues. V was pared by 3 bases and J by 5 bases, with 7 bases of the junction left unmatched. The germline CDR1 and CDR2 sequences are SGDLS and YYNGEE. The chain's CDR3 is CASSARQGGTGELFF. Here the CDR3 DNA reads TGTGCCAGCAGCGCGCGACAGGGTGGGACCGGGGAGCTGTTTTTT.

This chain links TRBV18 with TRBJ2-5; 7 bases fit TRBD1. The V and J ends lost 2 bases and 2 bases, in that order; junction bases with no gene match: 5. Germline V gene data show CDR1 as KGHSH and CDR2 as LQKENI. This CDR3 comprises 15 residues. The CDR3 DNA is TGTGCCAGCTCACCATATGGACAGGAACAAGAGACCCAGTACTTC. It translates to CASSPYGQEQETQYF.

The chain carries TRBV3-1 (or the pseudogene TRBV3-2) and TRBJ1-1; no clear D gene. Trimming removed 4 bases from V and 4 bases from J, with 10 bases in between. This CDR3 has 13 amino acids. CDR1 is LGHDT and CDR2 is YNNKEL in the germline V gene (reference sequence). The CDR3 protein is CASSLQWSTEAFF. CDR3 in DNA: TGTGCCAGCAGCCTCCAATGGAGCACTGAAGCTTTCTTT.

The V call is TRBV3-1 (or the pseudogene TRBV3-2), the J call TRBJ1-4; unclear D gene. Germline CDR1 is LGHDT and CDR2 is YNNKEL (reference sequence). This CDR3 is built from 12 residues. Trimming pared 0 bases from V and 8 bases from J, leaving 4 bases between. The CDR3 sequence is CASSQETEKLFF. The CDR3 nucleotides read TGTGCCAGCAGCCAAGAAACAGAAAAACTGTTTTTT.